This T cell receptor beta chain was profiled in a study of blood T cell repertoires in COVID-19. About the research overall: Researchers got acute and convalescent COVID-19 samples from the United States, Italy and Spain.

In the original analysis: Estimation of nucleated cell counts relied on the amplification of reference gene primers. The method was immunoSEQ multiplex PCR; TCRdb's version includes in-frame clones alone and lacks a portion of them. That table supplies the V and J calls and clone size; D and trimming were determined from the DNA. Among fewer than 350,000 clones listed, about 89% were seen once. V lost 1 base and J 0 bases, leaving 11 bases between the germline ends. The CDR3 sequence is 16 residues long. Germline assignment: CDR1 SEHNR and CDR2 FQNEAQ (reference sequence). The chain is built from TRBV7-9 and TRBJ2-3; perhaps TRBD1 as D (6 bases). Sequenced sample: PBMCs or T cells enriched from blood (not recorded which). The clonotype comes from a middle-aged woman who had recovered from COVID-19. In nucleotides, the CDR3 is TGTGCCAGCAGCTTAGGTCGGACAGTTAGCACAGATACGCAGTATTTT. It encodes CASSLGRTVSTDTQYF.